One sample yielded the 10 T cell receptor beta chains listed below, sequenced in a study of blood T cell repertoires in COVID-19. The table came from immunoSEQ multiplex PCR; TCRdb's copy has only in-frame clones and leaves some out. This sample yields 70,000 to 100,000 clones, of which approximately 80% are seen a single time; 15% belongs to the top ten. The sample comprised peripheral blood. The source is a woman aged 80 or over with acute or convalescent COVID-19.

The CDR3 protein is CASSQGRGDGNTIYF. CDR3 nucleotides: TGTGCCAGCAGCCAAGGGCGGGGAGATGGAAACACCATATATTTT. This chain joins TRBV3-1 (or the pseudogene TRBV3-2) and TRBJ1-3; D is uncertain. Looked up from germline, CDR1 is LGHDT and CDR2 is YNNKEL (reference sequence). This CDR3 contains 15 residues. Trimming shortened V by 1 base and J by 3 bases, and 10 bases separated the two germline ends.

This sequence joins TRBV7-9 and TRBJ2-2; 8 nucleotides match TRBD1. The V segment lost 8 bases and the J segment 2 bases; nucleotides outside the gene matches: 7. From germline, CDR1 is SEHNR and CDR2 FQNEAQ (reference sequence). The CDR3 has 15 residues. CDR3: CASEMGQVNTGELFF. The CDR3 DNA reads as TGTGCCAGCGAGATGGGACAGGTCAACACCGGGGAGCTGTTTTTT.

This clone was counted a few times. This CDR3 is also generated by other DNA sequences in the sample. The V gene is TRBV18, the J gene TRBJ1-1; D unclear. This CDR3 is built from 14 residues. The germline gives CDR1 KGHSH, CDR2 LQKENI. Deletions cut 3 bases from V and 1 base from J, with 9 bases between. Written as DNA, the CDR3 is TGTGCCAGCTCACCTGGCACGGGGAACACTGAAGCTTTCTTT. The encoded protein is CASSPGTGNTEAFF.

This chain links TRBV5-4 with TRBJ2-2; 9 bases map to TRBD2. Trimming at V came to 1 base and at J to 5 bases, leaving 6 bases not matched to a gene. CDR1 SGHNT and CDR2 YYREEE come from the germline V gene (reference sequence). The CDR3 consists of 16 residues. CDR3 nucleotides: TGTGCCAGCAGCTTGAGGCGGGGGGGCAGAACCGGGGAGCTGTTTTTT. Encoded protein: CASSLRRGGRTGELFF.

The CDR3 region has the DNA TGTGCCAGCAGATCGGGGAACACTGAAGCTTTCTTT. This translates into CASRSGNTEAFF. V and J are TRBV21-1 and TRBJ1-1. TRBV21-1 is classified as a pseudogene. The CDR3 has 12 amino acids.

This chain uses TRBV7-9 with TRBJ2-1, with 7 bases aligning to TRBD1. The CDR3 extends over 14 amino acids. CDR1 and CDR2 (germline): SEHNR, FQNEAQ (reference sequence). V was clipped by 8 bases and J by 7 bases; unmatched bases: 11. CDR3 region: CASAETGWKNEQFF. The CDR3 coding sequence is TGTGCCAGCGCCGAGACAGGGTGGAAGAATGAGCAGTTCTTC.

The chain links TRBV19 to TRBJ2-3; 10 bases fit TRBD2. Germline CDR1 reads LNHDA; CDR2 reads SQIVND (reference sequence). Trimming removed 3 bases from V and 5 bases from J; junction bases left unmatched: 8. This CDR3 is built from 16 residues. CDR3 sequence (DNA): TGTGCCAGTAGTATTACGCCTAGCGGGGGCCAAGATACGCAGTATTTT. This translates into CASSITPSGGQDTQYF.

The chain uses TRBV7-2 and TRBJ1-4; 7 bases fit TRBD1. From germline, CDR1 is SGHTA and CDR2 FQGNSA. The CDR3 loop spans 15 amino acids. Losses at the gene ends were 2 bases for V and 5 bases for J; bases not matched to a gene: 5. The CDR3 region has the DNA TGTGCCAGCAGCTTATGGGGACAGCAAAATGAAAAACTGTTTTTT. Translated, it gives CASSLWGQQNEKLFF. Looking up the rest from reference TRBV7-2 and TRBJ1-4 gives the full variable domain: GAGVSQSPSNKVTEKGKDVELRCDPISGHTALYWYRQSLGQGLEFLIYFQGNSAPDKSGLPSDRFSAERTGGSVSTLTIQRTQQEDSAVYLCASSLWGQQNEKLFFGSGTQLSVL.

This chain connects TRBV6-1 to TRBJ1-5; D is ambiguous. In germline, CDR1 is MNHNS, CDR2 SASEGT. Trimming took 3 bases from V and 1 from J, leaving 7 bases between them. The CDR3 has 14 amino acids. This CDR3 reads CASSERRSNQPQHF. The CDR3 nucleotides are TGTGCCAGCAGTGAGCGGAGAAGCAATCAGCCCCAGCATTTT.

This clone was observed a single time. The chain carries TRBV6-1 and TRBJ2-1; D may be TRBD2 (6 bases). The germline gives CDR1 MNHNS, CDR2 SASEGT. V lost 3 bases to trimming and J lost 0 bases, with 18 bases between them. The CDR3 extends over 18 amino acids. As DNA, the CDR3 is TGTGCCAGCAGTGACGCCGCGGGACGCCCGAGCTCCTACAATGAGCAGTTCTTC. Protein: CASSDAAGRPSSYNEQFF.